This entry lists 25 T cell receptor beta chains sequenced from one sample in a study of blood T cells in healthy people across ages. A J-beta primer mix and a sample-barcoded 5' primer were used in a second PCR of about 7 to 12 cycles. TCRdb redid the calling of the 5' RACE reads with MiXCR, one entry per CDR3 protein. This sample has about 810,000 distinct CDR3 sequences, with 35% to 40% found just once. The sequenced material came from blood. These receptors were collected from a man between 18 and 35 years old in good health.

The chain links TRBV5-1 to TRBJ2-4, with unresolved D. The DNA end is more similar to TRBJ2-7, so the J call may be wrong. CDR1 and CDR2 from the germline V gene are SGHRS and YFSETQ. The CDR3 runs 17 residues. CDR3 protein: CASSLGLGGTRDYEQYF. The CDR3 DNA sequence: TGCGCCAGCAGCTTGGGATTGGGCGGAACGAGAGACTACGAGCAGTACTTC.

This clonotype was counted a few times. V is TRBV3-1 and J is TRBJ1-5; the D gene is possibly TRBD1 (5 bases). This CDR3 contains 14 residues. Germline V gives CDR1 LGHDT, CDR2 YNNKEL (reference sequence). The V end was cut by 6 bases, the J end by 5 bases, with 14 bases between. The CDR3 spells CASSLDRGHQPQHF. As DNA, the CDR3 is TGTGCCAGCAGTCTCGACCGGGGCCATCAGCCCCAGCATTTT.

The genes are TRBV27 and TRBJ2-2; the D gene is possibly TRBD2 (5 bases). Germline V lookup: CDR1 MNHEY, CDR2 SMNVEV (reference sequence). This CDR3 has 14 amino acids. The V end lost 6 bases, the J end lost 4 bases, and 12 bases lay between the germline ends. CDR3 bases: TGTGCCAGCAGCGCCTGGACTGTCACCGGGGAGCTGTTTTTT. Translation gives CASSAWTVTGELFF.

As for this clonotype: A read error is possible here, since a much larger clone lies one base away. CDR3 bases: TGCGCCAGCAGCTTCGGGGATGAAACTACAGGGGAACGGGAGACCCAGTTCTTC. Its translation is CASSFGDETTGERETQFF. The gene calls are TRBV5-1 and TRBJ2-1; tentatively, D is TRBD1 (7 bases). V lost 2 bases, J lost 13 bases, and 31 bases lay in between. Germline V gene sequence: CDR1 SGHRS, CDR2 YFSETQ. This CDR3 is built from 18 residues.

The CDR3 coding sequence is TGCAGTGCTAGAGGCGGAGAAAGTGAAAAACTGTTTTTT. Residues: CSARGGESEKLFF. The chain couples TRBV20-1 to TRBJ1-4, with D hard to call. Germline assignment: CDR1 DFQATT and CDR2 SNEGSKA (reference sequence). V lost 1 base and J 7 bases, leaving 10 bases between the germline ends. The CDR3 consists of 13 residues.

This clonotype was recorded once. V and J are TRBV4-3 and TRBJ2-7; 9 positions agree with TRBD2. The CDR3 extends over 17 amino acids. With 0 bases clipped from V and 0 bases from J, the junction kept 6 bases outside the gene matches. The germline gives CDR1 LGHNA, CDR2 YSLEER. The CDR3 nucleotides read TGCGCCAGCAGCCAAGATGCGGCTAGCGGGGACTCCTACGAGCAGTACTTC. This codes for CASSQDAASGDSYEQYF.

The chain combines TRBV20-1 with TRBJ2-3; 14 nucleotides line up with TRBD2. The J segment lost 6 bases and the V segment lost 7 bases, leaving 15 bases of the junction unmatched. There are 17 residues in the CDR3. Per germline, CDR1 DFQATT and CDR2 SNEGSKA (reference sequence). CDR3 DNA sequence: TGCAGTGTTACGTTCAGGACTAGCGGGGGGCCAAGGGATACGCAGTATTTT. Its protein product is CSVTFRTSGGPRDTQYF.

In this sample, this clonotype turned up a few times. The rearrangement uses TRBV14 and TRBJ2-1, with D perhaps matching TRBD1 (7 bases). Germline CDR1 SGHDN, CDR2 FVKESK. V gave up 4 bases and J gave up 6 bases, with 16 bases separating them. The CDR3 is 15 amino acids. The CDR3 nucleotides are TGTGCCAGCAGCCTTCAGGGGGGTCACGGCAATGAGCAGTTCTTC. Protein product: CASSLQGGHGNEQFF.

The table lists this clonotype with a few counts. V usage is TRBV6-5 and J usage is TRBJ2-3; D may be TRBD1 (5 bases). The V end lost 5 bases, the J end lost 4 bases, and 16 bases lay between the germline ends. The CDR3 is made up of 15 amino acids. Germline V gene data show CDR1 as MNHEY and CDR2 as SVGAGI. The CDR3 region is CASSPRGRGPDTQYF. The CDR3 DNA follows: TGTGCCAGCAGTCCACGAGGAAGGGGCCCAGATACGCAGTATTTT.

The chain uses TRBV2 and TRBJ2-1; TRBD2 is a possible D gene (6 bases). The J call could be wrong; TRBJ2-7 is a better fit for the DNA end. The V gene's germline CDR1 is SNHLY and CDR2 FYNNEI. CDR3 length: 17 amino acids. CDR3 DNA sequence: TGTGCCAGCAGTGAAGCCAAGGCGGGACCATCCTACAATGAGCAGTACTTC. It yields the protein CASSEAKAGPSYNEQYF.

In its sample, this clonotype was seen a few times. It may be a read error: a sequence one base away is much more abundant. The V gene is TRBV29-1, the J gene TRBJ2-7; possibly TRBD1 or TRBD2 for D (5 bases each). The CDR3 has 15 amino acids. The V end lost 3 bases, the J end lost 7 bases, and 22 bases lay between the germline ends. The germline CDR1 and CDR2 sequences are SQVTM and ANQGSEA. In nucleotides, the CDR3 is TGCAGCGTTGACCTCGTGGGACCCCTTGACGATGAGCAGTACTTC. It translates to CSVDLVGPLDDEQYF.

This clonotype turned up a few times. This chain joins TRBV28 and TRBJ1-5; D unclear. This CDR3 contains 11 residues. V shed 7 bases and J shed 9 bases, with 10 bases lying between them. CDR1 is MDHEN, CDR2 SYDVKM, per germline. The CDR3 loop reads CASTITGPQHF. The CDR3 region has the DNA TGTGCCAGCACTATTACTGGGCCCCAGCATTTT.

V gene TRBV7-6 combines with J gene TRBJ1-2; 7 bases align to TRBD1. The germline CDR1 and CDR2 sequences are SGHVS and FNYEAQ. J gave up 3 bases and V 4 bases, and 14 bases lay outside the gene matches. This CDR3 has 17 amino acids. CDR3: CASSSRLTGALDYGYTF. The CDR3, as DNA: TGTGCCAGCAGCTCCCGTCTCACAGGGGCCCTGGACTATGGCTACACCTTC.

The gene calls are TRBV12-3 or TRBV12-4 and TRBJ2-5; 8 nucleotides line up with TRBD1. J gave up 11 bases and V 4 bases, and 12 bases lay outside the gene matches. The CDR3 sequence is 14 residues long. CDR3 coding DNA: TGTGCCAGCAGTTCGGACGACAGGGGCAATGAGCAGTACTTC. Protein: CASSSDDRGNEQYF.

In its sample, this clonotype was seen many times. The chain has TRBV7-2 and TRBJ1-1, with D possibly TRBD1 on 6 matching bases. Trimming took off 3 bases at V and 0 bases at J, with 11 bases between the two ends. Germline V CDR1 and CDR2: SGHTA, FQGNSA. The CDR3 runs 15 residues. CDR3 sequence: CASSFPGHMNTEAFF. The CDR3, as DNA: TGTGCCAGCAGCTTTCCGGGACATATGAACACTGAAGCTTTCTTT.

This clonotype was seen repeatedly, ten times or more. The V gene is TRBV4-3, the J gene TRBJ1-5, with D possibly matching TRBD1 (5 bases). This CDR3 spans 13 amino acids. Germline V gene lookup returns CDR1 LGHNA and CDR2 YSLEER. V lost 0 bases, J lost 6 bases, and 6 bases lay in between. The CDR3 coding sequence is TGCGCCAGCAGCCAAGATAGGGGTCAGCCCCAGCATTTT. This codes for CASSQDRGQPQHF.

This clonotype was counted a few times. V gene TRBV21-1 combines with J gene TRBJ1-2; the table calls TRBD1, which could not be checked here. TRBV21-1 is designated a pseudogene. The CDR3 is 16 amino acids. The CDR3: CASSKKEGTGWYGYTF. The CDR3 region has the DNA TGTGCCAGCAGCAAAAAGGAAGGGACAGGGTGGTATGGCTACACCTTC.

This clonotype has at least ten counts. The V and J genes are TRBV20-1 and TRBJ1-2; 7 bases agree with TRBD1. V shed 0 bases, J shed 4 bases, and the junction held 11 bases outside the gene matches. Germline values: CDR1 DFQATT, CDR2 SNEGSKA (reference sequence). The length of the CDR3 is 16 residues. The CDR3 DNA sequence: TGCAGTGCTAGAGACCGACAGGGTGTCCGGGGCTATGGCTACACCTTC. Translation: CSARDRQGVRGYGYTF.

This clonotype came up many times. The V and J genes are TRBV29-1 and TRBJ2-7; D is ambiguous. There are 10 residues in the CDR3. Germline values: CDR1 SQVTM, CDR2 ANQGSEA. Trimming took 4 bases from V and 7 from J, leaving 8 bases between them. CDR3 amino acids: CSVVSQEQYF. The CDR3 nucleotides read TGCAGCGTTGTAAGTCAAGAGCAGTACTTC.

This clonotype was detected ten times or more. The chain links TRBV20-1 to TRBJ2-3; the match to TRBD2 covers 10 bases. This CDR3 contains 18 residues. The V gene's germline CDR1 is DFQATT and CDR2 SNEGSKA (reference sequence). Losses at the gene ends were 5 bases for V and 2 bases for J; bases not matched to a gene: 16. The CDR3, as DNA: TGCAGTGCTTTCCCACGAGATTTAGCGGGGGGACTCACAGATACGCAGTATTTT. This gives the protein CSAFPRDLAGGLTDTQYF.

The sample holds a few counts of this clonotype. This chain uses TRBV7-8 with TRBJ2-7, with 8 nucleotides matching TRBD1. Germline CDR1 reads SGHVS; CDR2 reads FQNEAQ. V shed 5 bases and J 0 bases; nucleotides not matched to a gene: 9. The CDR3 runs to 16 residues. The CDR3 region is CASSPRDRKGSYEQYF. The CDR3 nucleotides are TGTGCCAGCAGCCCTCGGGACAGGAAAGGCTCCTACGAGCAGTACTTC.

This clonotype was detected only a few times. The chain employs TRBV20-1 and TRBJ2-3, with D tentatively TRBD1 (5 bases). The V gene's germline CDR1 is DFQATT and CDR2 SNEGSKA (reference sequence). Trimming shortened V by 5 bases and J by 5 bases, and 14 bases separated the two germline ends. This CDR3 is 13 amino acids long. Here the CDR3 reads CSADLWGGDTQYF. CDR3 bases: TGCAGTGCTGACTTGTGGGGCGGAGATACGCAGTATTTT.

There are a few counts of this clonotype. This chain links TRBV4-1 with TRBJ2-5; 8 bases match TRBD2. Trimming cost V 4 bases and J 1 base; bases outside gene matches: 8. This CDR3 is 16 amino acids long. Per the germline V gene, CDR1 is MGHRA and CDR2 is YSYEKL. For the CDR3, the DNA is TGCGCCAGCAGCCCCAAACTAGCGGCGCTCCAAGAGACCCAGTACTTC. Amino acid sequence: CASSPKLAALQETQYF.

The rearrangement uses TRBV20-1 and TRBJ1-2, with D perhaps TRBD1 (5 bases). Deletions cut 0 bases from V and 7 bases from J, with 12 bases between. This CDR3 is 13 amino acids long. The germline CDR1 and CDR2 sequences are DFQATT and SNEGSKA (reference sequence). The DNA for the CDR3 is TGCAGTGCTAGAGATCGCAGGGTTGTTGGCTACACCTTC. Protein: CSARDRRVVGYTF.

This chain links TRBV29-1 with TRBJ1-2, with D unresolved. Trimming pared 4 bases from V and 2 bases from J, leaving 11 bases between. The CDR3 runs to 13 residues. The germline V gene encodes CDR1 SQVTM and CDR2 ANQGSEA. CDR3 loop: CSVVTEENYGYTF. CDR3 DNA: TGCAGCGTTGTAACAGAGGAAAACTATGGCTACACCTTC. The full variable domain, completed using reference TRBV29-1 and TRBJ1-2, is SAVISQKPSRDICQRGTSLTIQCQVDSQVTMMFWYRQQPGQSLTLIATANQGSEATYESGFVIDKFPISRPNLTFSTLTVSNMSPEDSSIYLCSVVTEENYGYTFGSGTRLTVV.